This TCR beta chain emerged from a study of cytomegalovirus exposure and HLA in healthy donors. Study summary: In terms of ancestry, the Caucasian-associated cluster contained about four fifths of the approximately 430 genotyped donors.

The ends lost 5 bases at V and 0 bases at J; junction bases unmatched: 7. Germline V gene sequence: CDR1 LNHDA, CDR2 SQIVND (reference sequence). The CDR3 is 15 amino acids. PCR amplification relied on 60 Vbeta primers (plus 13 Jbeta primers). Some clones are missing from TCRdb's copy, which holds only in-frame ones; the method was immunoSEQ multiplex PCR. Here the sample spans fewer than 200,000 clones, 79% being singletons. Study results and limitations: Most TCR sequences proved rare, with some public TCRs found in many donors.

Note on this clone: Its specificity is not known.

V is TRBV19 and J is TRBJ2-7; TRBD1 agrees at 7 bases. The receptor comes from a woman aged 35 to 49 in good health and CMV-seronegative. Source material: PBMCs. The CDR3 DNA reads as TGTGCCAGTAGTTCTCCGGGACAGAGCTCCTACGAGCAGTACTTC. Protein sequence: CASSSPGQSSYEQYF.